The 17 T cell receptor beta chains presented below share a single source sample, sequenced in a study of response to subunit inactivated influenza vaccine. In TCRdb, the RT-PCR reads were re-called with MiXCR into one record per CDR3 protein. In the table there are roughly 540,000 distinct CDR3 sequences, 20% to 25% of which are singletons. The data were also submitted as part of a second study, on T cells expressing NK-cell markers. That source adds: 5'RACE template switching with UMIs produced the TCR beta cDNA.

This specimen consisted of CD4+ T cells sorted from PBMCs, obtained roughly 12 days after vaccination. The receptors originated from a man aged 50 to 60 who received an inactivated influenza vaccine.

This sequence joins TRBV5-1 and TRBJ1-5; 7 positions agree with TRBD1. From germline, CDR1 is SGHRS and CDR2 YFSETQ. The CDR3 runs 15 residues. The J segment lost 4 bases and the V segment lost 4 bases, leaving 8 bases of the junction unmatched. The CDR3 protein is CASSEGTATNQPQHF. The DNA of the CDR3 is TGCGCCAGCAGCGAAGGGACAGCAACTAATCAGCCCCAGCATTTT.

This clonotype was seen ten or more times. At one boundary the junction diverges from the germline segment, which might be a read error. J is TRBJ2-5 and V is TRBV5-1, with D hard to call. The CDR3 loop spans 11 amino acids. Germline V CDR1 and CDR2: SGHRS, YFSETQ. CDR3 nucleotides: TGTGCCAGCAGCGCCCAAGAGACCCAGTACTTC. Amino acid sequence: CASSAQETQYF.

The chain joins TRBV28 to TRBJ2-2; D is uncertain. CDR3 length equals 14 residues. V gave up 3 bases and J gave up 4 bases, with 9 bases separating them. The germline V gene encodes CDR1 MDHEN and CDR2 SYDVKM. CDR3 loop: CASSFQSPTGELFF. The CDR3 DNA is TGTGCCAGCAGTTTTCAGAGCCCCACCGGGGAGCTGTTTTTT. Looking up the rest from reference TRBV28 and TRBJ2-2 gives the full variable domain: DVKVTQSSRYLVKRTGEKVFLECVQDMDHENMFWYRQDPGLGLRLIYFSYDVKMKEKGDIPEGYSVSREKKERFSLILESASTNQTSMYLCASSFQSPTGELFFGEGSRLTVL.

The V and J genes are TRBV12-3 or TRBV12-4 and TRBJ2-1, with 11 nucleotides matching TRBD2. J was trimmed by 1 base and V by 4 bases; bases with no gene match: 3. The CDR3 runs to 16 residues. CDR3 nucleotides: TGTGCCAGCAGTTCACTAGCGGGAGTTTCCTACAATGAGCAGTTCTTC. Protein: CASSSLAGVSYNEQFF.

This clonotype has at least ten counts. V usage is TRBV12-3 or TRBV12-4 and J usage is TRBJ2-5, with D perhaps TRBD1 (6 bases). Trimming took 1 base from V and 1 from J, leaving 16 bases between them. The length of the CDR3 is 17 residues. CDR3 nucleotide sequence: TGTGCCAGCAGTTTAGGGGACACCATTAGGGCCCAAGAGACCCAGTACTTC. Translated, it gives CASSLGDTIRAQETQYF.

J is TRBJ2-1 and V is TRBV20-1; no firm D call. In germline, CDR1 is DFQATT, CDR2 SNEGSKA (reference sequence). Deletions cut 3 bases from V and 7 bases from J, with 13 bases between. The CDR3 extends over 13 amino acids. CDR3: CSARHTVANEQFF. The CDR3 DNA follows: TGCAGTGCTAGGCATACCGTCGCGAATGAGCAGTTCTTC.

This clonotype was found a few times. V gene TRBV12-3 or TRBV12-4 combines with J gene TRBJ1-6; no clear D. CDR3 size: 15 residues. Trimming pared 3 bases from V and 8 bases from J, leaving 14 bases between. CDR3 sequence (DNA): TGTGCCAGCAGTTTTGGAATTCCCAACTATTCACCCCTCCACTTT. It codes for CASSFGIPNYSPLHF.

This clonotype has ten or more counts. The chain is built from TRBV7-2 and TRBJ1-6, with D possibly being TRBD1 (5 bases). Germline-derived CDR1 and CDR2 are SGHTA and FQGNSA. The CDR3 loop spans 16 amino acids. V was pared by 5 bases and J by 8 bases, with 19 bases between. CDR3 bases: TGTGCCAGCAGCCTTAACCCGTGGGGGAGGGATTCACCCCTCCACTTT. Translating gives CASSLNPWGRDSPLHF.

V gene TRBV10-3 combines with J gene TRBJ1-1; TRBD1 matches at 7 bases. Germline V CDR1 and CDR2: ENHRY, SYGVKD. There are 14 residues in the CDR3. J lost 4 bases, V lost 2 bases, and 4 bases had no gene match. CDR3 nucleotide sequence: TGTGCCATCAGTGAGAAGACAGGGCCCACTGAAGCTTTCTTT. Translating it yields CAISEKTGPTEAFF.

This clonotype appeared many times. The genes are TRBV27 and TRBJ1-6; possible D gene TRBD1, 5 bases. V was pared by 5 bases and J by 10 bases, with 18 bases between. This CDR3 comprises 15 residues. Germline V gene data show CDR1 as MNHEY and CDR2 as SMNVEV (reference sequence). This CDR3 is CASSQTDSLRSPLHF. CDR3 coding DNA: TGTGCCAGCAGTCAAACCGACAGTCTTAGGTCACCCCTCCACTTT.

V gene TRBV29-1 combines with J gene TRBJ2-2; possible D gene TRBD1, 6 bases. V lost 7 bases and J lost 1, with 13 bases in between. The CDR3 spans 14 residues. CDR1 and CDR2 from the germline V gene are SQVTM and ANQGSEA. CDR3 coding DNA: TGCAGCGCCAGAGGCAGGGGGAACACCGGGGAGCTGTTTTTT. Translated, it gives CSARGRGNTGELFF.

V gene TRBV5-1 combines with J gene TRBJ1-1, with a possible D match to TRBD1 (6 bases). The CDR3 totals 15 residues. Trimming left V 4 bases short and J 0 bases short, with 13 bases between. The germline V gene has CDR1 SGHRS and CDR2 YFSETQ. CDR3 residues: CASSPEGTLNTEAFF. CDR3 bases: TGCGCCAGCAGCCCGGAGGGGACACTGAACACTGAAGCTTTCTTT.

This chain links TRBV7-2 with TRBJ2-7, with TRBD2 matching 8 bases. Germline values: CDR1 SGHTA, CDR2 FQGNSA. The CDR3 is 15 residues long. The trim removed 5 bases at V and 2 bases at J, leaving 8 bases unmatched. CDR3 amino acids: CASSIGGGTAYEQYF. The DNA for the CDR3 is TGTGCCAGCAGCATAGGCGGGGGGACCGCCTACGAGCAGTACTTC.

CDR3: CSAWDGGRANEQFF. In nucleotides, the CDR3 is TGCAGCGCCTGGGATGGCGGGAGGGCCAATGAGCAGTTCTTC. J is TRBJ2-1 and V is TRBV29-1; 9 bases are shared with TRBD2. The CDR3 contains 14 residues. Germline CDR1 reads SQVTM; CDR2 reads ANQGSEA. Trimming removed 7 bases from V and 6 bases from J; junction bases left unmatched: 10.

CDR3 sequence reads: CASSLAVGGELFF. CDR3 nucleotide sequence: TGCGCCAGCAGCTTGGCGGTGGGCGGGGAGCTGTTTTTT. The J gene is TRBJ2-2, the V gene TRBV5-1; D gene unclear. The CDR3 length is 13 residues. Trimming stripped 0 bases from V and 7 bases from J, with 7 bases between. From germline, CDR1 is SGHRS and CDR2 YFSETQ.

This chain joins TRBV20-1 and TRBJ1-6; no firm D call. The V end lost 1 base, the J end lost 6 bases, and 7 bases lay between the germline ends. There are 13 residues in the CDR3. Germline loops: CDR1 DFQATT, CDR2 SNEGSKA (reference sequence). The CDR3 region has the DNA TGCAGTGCTAGAGGCCAGGTTAATTCACCCCTCCACTTT. Translating gives CSARGQVNSPLHF.

This clonotype was seen many times. This chain uses TRBV3-1 with TRBJ2-2; D not resolved. Germline V CDR1 and CDR2: LGHDT, YNNKEL (reference sequence). The CDR3 is 12 residues long. Trimming shortened V by 4 bases and J by 6 bases, and 6 bases separated the two germline ends. CDR3 region: CASSPPPGELFF. DNA for the CDR3: TGTGCCAGCAGCCCTCCTCCCGGGGAGCTGTTTTTT.